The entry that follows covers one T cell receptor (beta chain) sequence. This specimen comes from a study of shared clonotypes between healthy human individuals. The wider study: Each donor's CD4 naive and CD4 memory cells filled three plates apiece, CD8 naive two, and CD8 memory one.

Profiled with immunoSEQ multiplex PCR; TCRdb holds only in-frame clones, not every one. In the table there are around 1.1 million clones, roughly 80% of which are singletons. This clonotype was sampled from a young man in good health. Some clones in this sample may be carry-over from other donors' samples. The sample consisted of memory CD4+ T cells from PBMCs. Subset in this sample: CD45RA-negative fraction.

The CDR3 protein is CASRFRQGENTGELFF. In DNA form, the CDR3 reads TGCGCCAGCAGATTCCGACAGGGAGAGAACACCGGGGAGCTGTTTTTT. The chain recombines TRBV5-1 with TRBJ2-2, with 7 bases lining up with TRBD1. The trim removed 5 bases at V and 1 base at J, leaving 8 bases unmatched. The CDR3 length is 16 residues. Germline V gene lookup returns CDR1 SGHRS and CDR2 YFSETQ. Filled out from reference TRBV5-1 and TRBJ2-2, the complete variable domain reads KAGVTQTPRYLIKTRGQQVTLSCSPISGHRSVSWYQQTPGQGLQFLFEYFSETQRNKGNFPGRFSGRQFSNSRSEMNVSTLELGDSALYLCASRFRQGENTGELFFGEGSRLTVL.